These 24 T cell receptor beta chains were all obtained from the same sample, sequenced in a study of OX40 agonist ivuxolimab in advanced cancers. Clones were sequenced by immunoSEQ multiplex PCR, and TCRdb holds only the in-frame ones, with some missing. Here the sample spans tens of thousands of clones, about 94% being singletons. The sample consisted of CD4+ or CD8+ T cells sorted from blood, taken in a trial of the OX40 agonist ivuxolimab. These receptors came from an adult with an advanced solid tumor such as melanoma, head and neck, liver or kidney cancer.

The rearrangement uses TRBV15 and TRBJ1-1; D remains unclear. Trimming removed 0 bases at V and 1 base at J, with 15 bases between. Germline-derived CDR1 and CDR2 are LNHNV and YYDKDF (reference sequence). The CDR3 spans 17 residues. The DNA for the CDR3 is TGTGCCACCAGCAGAGATAGACGCGGCCACCAGAACACTGAAGCTTTCTTT. This encodes CATSRDRRGHQNTEAFF.

The V gene is TRBV9, the J gene TRBJ1-1; no definite D call. V was trimmed by 0 bases and J by 1 base, leaving 7 bases between them. Germline values: CDR1 SGDLS, CDR2 YYNGEE. This CDR3 has 14 amino acids. CDR3 residues: CASSVDLGNTEAFF. CDR3 coding DNA: TGTGCCAGCAGCGTAGATCTGGGGAACACTGAAGCTTTCTTT.

The chain carries TRBV11-3 and TRBJ2-1, with D possibly matching TRBD2 (5 bases). This CDR3 is built from 15 residues. Trimming cost V 3 bases and J 0 bases, with 9 bases left between them. Germline values: CDR1 SGHNT, CDR2 YENEEA. CDR3 region: CASSFFGGSYNEQFF. CDR3 sequence (DNA): TGTGCCAGCAGCTTCTTCGGAGGCTCCTACAATGAGCAGTTCTTC.

The chain recombines TRBV19 with TRBJ1-4; the match to TRBD1 covers 9 bases. The CDR3 contains 15 residues. V dropped 9 bases and J dropped 8; count of bases not matched to a gene: 13. The germline gives CDR1 LNHDA, CDR2 SQIVND (reference sequence). The DNA of the CDR3 is TGTGCCAGCAACGGACAGGGGTTTTGGGGGGAAAAACTGTTTTTT. Encoded protein: CASNGQGFWGEKLFF.

The genes are TRBV9 and TRBJ1-4, with a weak D call TRBD1 (6 bases). CDR3 length equals 16 residues. V lost 0 bases and J 7 bases, leaving 16 bases between the germline ends. Germline CDR1 SGDLS, CDR2 YYNGEE. CDR3: CASSVEGDRNGEKLFF. CDR3 in DNA: TGTGCCAGCAGCGTAGAAGGAGACAGGAACGGTGAAAAACTGTTTTTT.

DNA of the CDR3: TGTGCCAGCAAACCGATCCTGGCCCCTTTGAACACTGAAGCTTTCTTT. Its translation: CASKPILAPLNTEAFF. J is TRBJ1-1 and V is TRBV5-6; D is uncertain. This CDR3 region has 16 residues. V shed 6 bases and J shed 0 bases, with 18 bases lying between them. Germline V gene data show CDR1 as SGHDT and CDR2 as YYEEEE.

This clone was picked up one time. The gene calls are TRBV2 and TRBJ1-1, with 10 positions matching TRBD1. CDR3 length equals 16 residues. With V trimmed by 0 bases and J by 3 bases, 4 bases remained unmatched. Germline V gives CDR1 SNHLY, CDR2 FYNNEI. The CDR3 DNA follows: TGTGCCAGCAGTGAAGCGACCGGGACAGGGGACACTGAAGCTTTCTTT. Residues: CASSEATGTGDTEAFF. Variable domain in full (rest from reference TRBV2 and TRBJ1-1): EPEVTQTPSHQVTQMGQEVILRCVPISNHLYFYWYRQILGQKVEFLVSFYNNEISEKSEIFDDQFSVERPDGSNFTLKIRSTKLEDSAMYFCASSEATGTGDTEAFFGQGTRLTVV.

This chain links TRBV18 with TRBJ2-3, with no clear D. Trimming cost V 3 bases and J 2 bases, with 12 bases left between them. The CDR3 runs 15 residues. The germline V gene has CDR1 KGHSH and CDR2 LQKENI. DNA of the CDR3: TGTGCCAGCTCACCCCTGGCAGCGTACACAGATACGCAGTATTTT. Translating gives CASSPLAAYTDTQYF. Full variable domain (rest looked up from reference TRBV18 and TRBJ2-3): NAGVMQNPRHLVRRRGQEARLRCSPMKGHSHVYWYRQLPEEGLKFMVYLQKENIIDESGMPKERFSAEFPKEGPSILRIQQVVRGDSAAYFCASSPLAAYTDTQYFGPGTRLTVL.

The J gene is TRBJ2-5, the V gene TRBV6-5; no firm D call. The CDR3 consists of 11 residues. With 5 bases removed from V and 5 bases from J, the gap between germline ends came to 6 bases. The germline V gene encodes CDR1 MNHEY and CDR2 SVGAGI. The CDR3 DNA follows: TGTGCCAGCAGTGCCTGGGAGACCCAGTACTTC. It encodes CASSAWETQYF.

This sequence joins TRBV5-6 and TRBJ1-2; D is uncertain. Trimming took off 1 base at V and 4 bases at J, with 8 bases between the two ends. The germline CDR1 and CDR2 sequences are SGHDT and YYEEEE. The CDR3 has 13 amino acids. The CDR3: CASSLSSGYGYTF. The CDR3, as DNA: TGTGCCAGCAGCTTGAGTTCCGGCTATGGCTACACCTTC.

The rearrangement uses TRBV10-1 and TRBJ2-2; the D is unclear. The germline gives CDR1 WNHNN, CDR2 SYGVQD (reference sequence). V lost 3 bases and J 0 bases, leaving 2 bases between the germline ends. The CDR3 consists of 13 residues. The CDR3 nucleotides read TGCGCCAGCAGTGAATCGAACACCGGGGAGCTGTTTTTT. Translated, it gives CASSESNTGELFF.

The chain employs TRBV10-1 and TRBJ2-3; D is undetermined. This CDR3 spans 13 amino acids. Trimming removed 0 bases at V and 3 bases at J, with 4 bases between. CDR1 WNHNN and CDR2 SYGVQD come from the germline V gene (reference sequence). The CDR3 region is CASSESQTDTQYF. CDR3 nucleotide sequence: TGCGCCAGCAGTGAGTCCCAAACAGATACGCAGTATTTT.

DNA for the CDR3: TGCAGTGCTATAGTGGAGAGAGAGCAGTTCTTC. Its translation: CSAIVEREQFF. The chain couples TRBV20-1 to TRBJ2-1; no firm D call. The V gene's germline CDR1 is DFQATT and CDR2 SNEGSKA (reference sequence). The V end was cut by 4 bases, the J end by 10 bases, with 11 bases between. The CDR3 is 11 residues long.

The chain is built from TRBV14 and TRBJ2-7; no clear D gene. Germline CDR1 reads SGHDN; CDR2 reads FVKESK. The CDR3 loop spans 16 amino acids. Deletions cut 0 bases from V and 4 bases from J, with 16 bases between. DNA for the CDR3: TGTGCCAGCAGCCAAGAGGGCAGATCCCTTCCATACGAGCAGTACTTC. Its translation: CASSQEGRSLPYEQYF.

The gene calls are TRBV5-1 and TRBJ2-5; possibly TRBD2 for D (6 bases). Germline CDR1 is SGHRS and CDR2 is YFSETQ. This CDR3 contains 18 residues. Trimming took off 4 bases at V and 5 bases at J, with 27 bases between the two ends. The CDR3 protein is CASSVEGLGGSDWETQYF. CDR3 bases: TGCGCCAGCAGCGTGGAGGGATTAGGAGGGAGCGATTGGGAGACCCAGTACTTC.

This clone has only one observation. The V gene is TRBV5-5, the J gene TRBJ2-7; perhaps TRBD1 as D (6 bases). Trimming removed 0 bases from V and 0 bases from J, with 10 bases in between. The CDR3 is made up of 15 amino acids. Germline values: CDR1 SGHKS, CDR2 YYEKEE (reference sequence). This CDR3 reads CASSLEGTLSYEQYF. The CDR3 DNA sequence: TGTGCCAGCAGCTTGGAGGGGACACTCTCCTACGAGCAGTACTTC.

V and J are TRBV2 and TRBJ1-6, with D unclear. This CDR3 spans 13 amino acids. V gave up 6 bases and J gave up 6 bases, with 9 bases separating them. Germline CDR1 is SNHLY and CDR2 is FYNNEI. This chain's CDR3 is CASRDGGNSPLHF. CDR3 in DNA: TGTGCCAGCAGGGATGGAGGTAATTCACCCCTCCACTTT.

This chain uses TRBV9 with TRBJ2-7; 11 bases fit TRBD2. The CDR3 covers 15 residues. The germline V gene encodes CDR1 SGDLS and CDR2 YYNGEE. J was trimmed by 7 bases and V by 0 bases; bases with no gene match: 6. For the CDR3, the DNA is TGTGCCAGCAGCGTAGGTAGCGGGGGGGCCTGGGAGCAGTACTTC. The encoded protein is CASSVGSGGAWEQYF.

The sample holds a few counts of this clone. V is TRBV7-2 and J is TRBJ2-6, with TRBD1 as a possible D gene (5 bases). V dropped 2 bases and J dropped 4 bases, with 18 bases sitting between them. CDR1 SGHTA and CDR2 FQGNSA come from the germline V gene. This CDR3 has 18 amino acids. CDR3 DNA: TGTGCCAGCAGCTTACTTGACAGTCCCAGTACCGGGGCCAACGTCCTGACTTTC. Translating it yields CASSLLDSPSTGANVLTF.

The chain is built from TRBV7-9 and TRBJ2-7, with 11 nucleotides matching TRBD2. The CDR3 sequence is 17 residues long. V trimming: 0 bases; J trimming: 2 bases; junction bases outside the gene matches: 6. Per the germline V gene, CDR1 is SEHNR and CDR2 is FQNEAQ (reference sequence). The CDR3 coding sequence is TGTGCCAGCAGCTTAGCCCCCGGGACTAGCGGAACCTACGAGCAGTACTTC. This gives the protein CASSLAPGTSGTYEQYF.

The V and J genes are TRBV5-5 and TRBJ2-1; TRBD2 agrees at 7 bases. The J segment lost 0 bases and the V segment lost 2 bases, leaving 8 bases of the junction unmatched. The CDR3 has 17 amino acids. Germline loops: CDR1 SGHKS, CDR2 YYEKEE (reference sequence). The CDR3: CASSLFVGGVSYNEQFF. CDR3 DNA sequence: TGTGCCAGCAGCTTATTTGTGGGAGGGGTCTCCTACAATGAGCAGTTCTTC.

The chain has TRBV19 and TRBJ1-1; perhaps TRBD1 as D (6 bases). CDR1 and CDR2 from the germline V gene are LNHDA and SQIVND (reference sequence). This CDR3 is built from 13 residues. V lost 3 bases and J lost 2, with 7 bases in between. The CDR3 loop is CASSMGGNTEAFF. In nucleotides, the CDR3 is TGTGCCAGTAGTATGGGGGGCAACACTGAAGCTTTCTTT.

This clone was recorded a few times. The genes are TRBV19 and TRBJ1-3; D unresolved. CDR3 length: 15 residues. Germline values: CDR1 LNHDA, CDR2 SQIVND (reference sequence). V shed 10 bases and J shed 0 bases, with 16 bases lying between them. CDR3 nucleotides: TGTGCCACCACGGACTCCATTACCTCTGGAAACACCATATATTTT. As protein: CATTDSITSGNTIYF.

The J gene is TRBJ2-4, the V gene TRBV9; D could derive from TRBD1 or TRBD2 (5 bases each). With 0 bases removed from V and 3 bases from J, the gap between germline ends came to 16 bases. Germline V gene sequence: CDR1 SGDLS, CDR2 YYNGEE. This CDR3 comprises 17 residues. CDR3 sequence reads: CASSVANTPGGKNIQYF. CDR3 sequence (DNA): TGTGCCAGCAGCGTAGCTAACACTCCTGGGGGCAAAAACATTCAGTACTTC.